The next 18 T cell receptor beta chains were all read from a single sample in a study of early T cells in non-severe SARS-CoV-2 infection. TCRdb reanalysed the 5' RACE reads using MiXCR and keeps one entry per CDR3 protein. The table lists about 27,000 distinct CDR3 sequences, around 5.4% of them singletons. Sequencing was performed on whole blood. Receptors originate from an adult who was a healthcare worker with PCR-confirmed SARS-CoV-2 infection or an uninfected control (not recorded which).

The sample holds many counts of this clonotype. The rearrangement joins TRBV4-3 to TRBJ1-1; TRBD1 might be the D (5 bases). Germline V gene lookup returns CDR1 LGHNA and CDR2 YSLEER. V was shortened by 4 bases and J by 4 bases, with 22 bases between the two germline ends. The CDR3 is 17 residues long. CDR3: CASSLGRGGLDTTEAFF. The CDR3 nucleotides are TGCGCCAGCAGCCTGGGTCGGGGGGGTTTAGATACCACTGAAGCTTTCTTT.

By frequency in the sample, this clonotype is medium-sized (0.01 to 0.1%). This rearrangement joins TRBV20-1 to TRBJ1-1, with no clear D. This CDR3 contains 12 residues. V dropped 5 bases and J dropped 4 bases, with 11 bases sitting between them. Germline assignment: CDR1 DFQATT and CDR2 SNEGSKA (reference sequence). The CDR3 spells CSAQRRGTEAFF. The CDR3 DNA sequence: TGCAGTGCTCAACGGCGAGGCACTGAAGCTTTCTTT.

V usage is TRBV9 and J usage is TRBJ2-7, with no clear D. Trimming removed 4 bases from V and 0 bases from J, with 11 bases in between. This CDR3 has 14 residues. Per germline, CDR1 SGDLS and CDR2 YYNGEE. Written as DNA, the CDR3 is TGTGCCAGCAGCCCCCCTGATACCTCCTACGAGCAGTACTTC. Protein product: CASSPPDTSYEQYF.

This clonotype is termed medium-sized (0.01 to 0.1%). The genes are TRBV28 and TRBJ1-1; perhaps TRBD1 as D (5 bases). V lost 5 bases, J lost 5 bases, and 18 bases lay in between. Germline CDR1 is MDHEN and CDR2 is SYDVKM. The CDR3 loop spans 15 amino acids. Written as DNA, the CDR3 is TGTGCCAGCAGTGCGGTCTCTACACGGGGGACTGAAGCTTTCTTT. Its protein is CASSAVSTRGTEAFF.

This clonotype was seen at least ten times. This rearrangement joins TRBV6-1 to TRBJ2-2; D is tentatively TRBD1 or TRBD2 (5 bases each). The V gene's germline CDR1 is MNHNS and CDR2 SASEGT. This CDR3 comprises 15 residues. The germline V and J ends were trimmed by 6 bases and 6 bases, with 17 bases remaining between them. The CDR3 bases are TGTGCCAGCAGAACCGGGACCGAGGGGTCCGGGGAGCTGTTTTTT. As protein: CASRTGTEGSGELFF.

This clonotype was seen at least ten times. This chain connects TRBV28 to TRBJ1-5; D not resolved. The CDR3 is made up of 14 amino acids. Trimming removed 2 bases from V and 1 base from J, with 6 bases in between. Germline CDR1 reads MDHEN; CDR2 reads SYDVKM. The chain's CDR3 is CASSLPVSNQPQHF. The CDR3 DNA follows: TGTGCCAGCAGTTTACCAGTGAGCAATCAGCCCCAGCATTTT.

The chain joins TRBV20-1 to TRBJ2-5, with D hard to call. Trimming removed 7 bases at V and 0 bases at J, with 9 bases between. The V gene's germline CDR1 is DFQATT and CDR2 SNEGSKA (reference sequence). This CDR3 contains 12 residues. The CDR3 DNA reads TGCAGTGGAGCCCGGTACCAAGAGACCCAGTACTTC. Its protein is CSGARYQETQYF.

This clonotype was picked up many times. The chain employs TRBV27 and TRBJ2-7, with D perhaps matching TRBD1 or TRBD2 (6 bases each). The CDR3 loop spans 14 amino acids. Germline CDR1 reads MNHEY; CDR2 reads SMNVEV (reference sequence). V lost 6 bases, J lost 3 bases, and 15 bases lay in between. CDR3 amino acids: CASRTTSRGYEQYF. The CDR3 bases are TGTGCCAGCAGAACTACTAGCAGGGGCTACGAGCAGTACTTC.

Ten or more counts support this clonotype. The V and J genes are TRBV10-1 and TRBJ2-2, with D possibly being TRBD2 (5 bases). This CDR3 is built from 15 residues. V lost 2 bases and J 5 bases, leaving 12 bases between the germline ends. Germline CDR1 WNHNN, CDR2 SYGVQD (reference sequence). The CDR3 DNA follows: TGCGCCAGCAGTGAGCTCTCGAGGGAAACCGGGGAGCTGTTTTTT. It codes for CASSELSRETGELFF.

At least ten counts were recorded for this clonotype. This chain uses TRBV28 with TRBJ2-7; a weak D match, TRBD2 (5 bases). Between the trimmed V and J ends, which lost 4 bases and 2 bases, there was a span of 6 bases. The CDR3 has 12 residues. Germline values: CDR1 MDHEN, CDR2 SYDVKM. DNA of the CDR3: TGTGCCAGCAGTTCGGAGGCCTACGAGCAGTACTTC. Protein product: CASSSEAYEQYF.

The chain recombines TRBV7-9 with TRBJ2-1, with D possibly being TRBD1 or TRBD2 (5 bases each). Between the trimmed V and J ends, which lost 7 bases and 2 bases, there was a span of 9 bases. There are 13 residues in the CDR3. CDR1 and CDR2 from the germline V gene are SEHNR and FQNEAQ (reference sequence). This chain's CDR3 is CASTPGPYNEQFF. Here the CDR3 DNA reads TGTGCCAGCACCCCGGGACCCTACAATGAGCAGTTCTTC.

This clonotype was counted at least ten times. This chain joins TRBV5-1 and TRBJ1-1; no definite D call. The CDR3 is made up of 14 amino acids. CDR1 SGHRS and CDR2 YFSETQ come from the germline V gene. V lost 4 bases and J 1 base, leaving 11 bases between the germline ends. The CDR3 region is CASSPGSSNTEAFF. CDR3 coding DNA: TGCGCCAGCAGCCCAGGCAGCTCGAACACTGAAGCTTTCTTT.

This clonotype has a count of ten or more. The chain has TRBV7-2 and TRBJ2-2; TRBD1 might be the D (5 bases). This CDR3 has 15 amino acids. Germline CDR1 is SGHTA and CDR2 is FQGNSA. Trimming removed 4 bases at V and 2 bases at J, with 11 bases between. This CDR3 is CASSSNDRNTGELFF. CDR3 bases: TGTGCCAGCAGCTCAAATGACAGAAACACCGGGGAGCTGTTTTTT.

This clonotype appeared many times. The chain is built from TRBV9 and TRBJ1-1; possible D gene TRBD1, 6 bases. Germline-derived CDR1 and CDR2 are SGDLS and YYNGEE. V lost 3 bases and J 5 bases, leaving 11 bases between the germline ends. The CDR3 totals 13 residues. The CDR3 protein is CASSEGGVTEAFF. Written as DNA, the CDR3 is TGTGCCAGCAGCGAAGGGGGGGTGACTGAAGCTTTCTTT.

Many counts were recorded for this clonotype. The J gene is TRBJ2-3, the V gene TRBV18; 8 positions agree with TRBD1. Germline V gives CDR1 KGHSH, CDR2 LQKENI. The length of the CDR3 is 15 residues. V lost 3 bases to trimming and J lost 1 base; unmatched junction nucleotides: 3. CDR3: CASSPLQGGTDTQYF. The CDR3 DNA sequence: TGTGCCAGCTCACCGCTACAGGGGGGCACAGATACGCAGTATTTT. The entire variable domain, with the rest obtained from reference TRBV18 and TRBJ2-3, is as follows: NAGVMQNPRHLVRRRGQEARLRCSPMKGHSHVYWYRQLPEEGLKFMVYLQKENIIDESGMPKERFSAEFPKEGPSILRIQQVVRGDSAAYFCASSPLQGGTDTQYFGPGTRLTVL.

This chain links TRBV28 with TRBJ1-1; D call uncertain. Germline assignment: CDR1 MDHEN and CDR2 SYDVKM. Between the trimmed V and J ends, which lost 7 bases and 5 bases, there was a span of 5 bases. The CDR3 spans 10 residues. In DNA, the CDR3 is TGTGCCAGCAAGAGAACTGAAGCTTTCTTT. Translation gives CASKRTEAFF.

This clonotype was counted a few times. This rearrangement joins TRBV28 to TRBJ2-7, with D possibly called TRBD1 or TRBD2 (5 bases each). Trimming took off 6 bases at V and 4 bases at J, with 16 bases between the two ends. The germline gives CDR1 MDHEN, CDR2 SYDVKM. The CDR3 has 14 residues. The CDR3 loop is CASRSGTNYYEQYF. CDR3 in DNA: TGTGCCAGCAGGTCCGGGACGAACTATTACGAGCAGTACTTC.

This clonotype was seen many times. This sequence joins TRBV6-6 and TRBJ2-3; 7 positions match TRBD1. Germline loops: CDR1 MNHNY, CDR2 SVGAGI (reference sequence). The trim removed 0 bases at V and 6 bases at J, leaving 3 bases unmatched. The CDR3 spans 14 residues. CDR3: CASSYSTGVDTQYF. For the CDR3, the DNA is TGTGCCAGCAGTTACTCTACAGGGGTGGATACGCAGTATTTT.